This entry describes one T cell receptor (beta chain). This clonotype was counted ten times or more. The antigen this receptor binds is unknown. Per-base quality was not reported, and no clone a single base away is much larger than it. Library preparation employed multiplex PCR. This sample was sequenced with an Illumina HiSeq 4000. TCR beta libraries were built with iRepertoire HTBI primers and Arm-PCR amplification of CDR3 regions. Before sequencing, the PCR products underwent gel purification. The paper's data handling went like this. Gene usage analysis of CDR3 amino acid clonotypes used the approximately 62 TRBV and 14 TRBJ segments found across samples. COPE and FqMerger were used to merge the filtered high-quality paired reads into contigs. BLAST was used to align contigs to IMGT TRBV, TRBD and TRBJ reference genes, and CDR3 was defined according to IMGT. Highly expanded clones were defined as clonotypes with a frequency above 0.1%. Shannon entropy was used to measure repertoire diversity, and the Gini coefficient was used to measure V-J evenness. A clonotype was considered public if more than one individual shared it. The public reads were quality trimmed at Q25 with fastp and then assembled into clones with MiXCR by TCRdb, keeping productive beta chains. A single entry per CDR3 protein holds the most common genes and DNA from its merged rows. It is TCRdb's table, rather than the study itself, that gives the V and J calls and clone size. The sample table lists some 250,000 distinct CDR3 sequences, about 18% of them with a count of one. Together, the top ten hold 14% of the sample.

The CDR3 has 16 amino acids, counting the end cysteine and phenylalanine. Here the CDR3 DNA is all that survives: 48 bases in frame from base 1. CDR1 and CDR2 (SNHLY, FYNNEI) derive from the germline V gene. The germline ends are 17 bases apart after V is trimmed by 5 bases and J by 0 bases. Interpreted using the paper, the time point label stands for: newly diagnosed GD, antithyroid drugs for less than 3 months. For both TCR sequencing and RNA sequencing, RNA was extracted from PBMCs using TRIzol. Graves' disease was diagnosed according to American Thyroid Association guidelines. Recruitment of patients was carried out at an endocrinology department in Xi'an, China. Each patient gave 7 to 9.5 milliliters of peripheral blood, collected in an EDTA anticoagulant tube. Ficoll Paque Plus density gradient separation was used to isolate PBMCs, and no additional T cell sorting was done. An Agilent 2100 Bioanalyzer and agarose gel were used to check RNA quality, while a NanoDrop 2000 measured RNA concentration.

This sample was taken from a study of regulatory T cells in long-lasting Graves disease (dated by TCRdb to about 2021). Background for the entire study: In the newly diagnosed Graves' disease group, patients had been taking antithyroid drugs for less than 3 months. This study used TCR sequencing and RNA sequencing of peripheral blood to compare persistent Graves' disease patients against newly diagnosed Graves' disease patients. The study was registered as a clinical trial and conducted in China. A total of around 35 samples were covered by TCR sequencing, comprising some 13 persistent and 20 or so newly diagnosed Graves' disease patients.

The paper as a whole reports these results and caveats: Because the primary lesion, thyroid tissue, could not be accessed, the study looked at peripheral blood alone. More public clonotypes were shared among persistent patients (around 3,000) than among newly diagnosed patients (approximately 1,000). TRBV28, TRBJ1-2 and TRBJ2-5 were preferentially used in persistent disease, while TRBV20-1 and TRBJ2-1 were favored in newly diagnosed disease. Sequencing and analysis were restricted to the TCR beta chain. Compared with newly diagnosed patients, patients with persistent Graves' disease had lower TCR Shannon entropy and fewer highly expanded clones, which suggests clonal expansion. The authors acknowledged the small sample size as a limitation that may reduce accuracy.

The same sample was also used in a study of T cells in Graves' hyperthyroidism and ophthalmopathy. As the second paper documents: Stable Graves' hyperthyroidism was defined as the absence of progression to ophthalmopathy over 18 months of follow-up. Hyperthyroidism patients were aged 18 to 65 years and newly diagnosed, with disease duration of less than 2 months. Patients with uncontrolled infections, other autoimmune diseases, pregnancy or lactation were excluded. Diagnoses were based on clinical symptoms, serum thyroxine and TRAb, thyroid ultrasound and orbital computed tomography. The TCR CDR3 was subjected to a first round of RT-PCR using the HTBI primer set and the Qiagen OneStep RT-PCR kit. Most expanded thyroid clonotypes (frequency above 0.001) were also found in blood, which suggests that blood repertoires may mirror thyroid immune responses. Ophthalmopathy was separated from stable hyperthyroidism by a 13 V-J signature model, with over 85% sensitivity and approximately 81% specificity obtained in cross-validation and 80%/75% obtained in testing. In validation, the model predicted progression to ophthalmopathy with 55% to 71% sensitivity and roughly 72% specificity, a median of around 6.6 months before onset. A discovery cohort of roughly 100 patients, 43 with Graves' ophthalmopathy and 57 with stable Graves' hyperthyroidism, was used to find distinguishing TCR V-J signatures. Prospective prediction of ophthalmopathy was tested in an independent validation cohort of under 20 hyperthyroidism patients and 17 patients who later progressed to ophthalmopathy. For training and testing, the roughly 100 patients in the discovery cohort were randomly divided in a 7:3 ratio. The study also compared thyroid tissue and blood T-cell repertoires from several Graves' hyperthyroidism patients. Once sampling was done, hyperthyroidism patients were given methimazole at a starting dose of 30 mg daily, whereas ophthalmopathy patients were given high-dose intravenous methylprednisolone. A second multiplex PCR round built the libraries, followed by size selection and purification. Paired-end sequencing of the libraries was performed with 100 bp reads on an Illumina HiSeq2000. Raw data were processed with SOAPnuke, discarding reads with adapters, uncalled bases, mean Phred below 15, or no exact constant-primer or identifier match. High-quality paired reads were merged using COPE v1.2.5, and each unique nucleotide sequence was defined as a clonotype. MiTCR v1.1 was used to align clonotypes to the IMGT TRBV, TRBD and TRBJ reference segments. The analysis included only V-J combinations with a frequency above 0.0001, which together covered approximately 99% of the repertoires. The TCS score was defined as F50 (clonal expansion) divided by E x V (chaos), with BLOSUM62-based TCRdist calculated between CDR3 peptides within each V-J. Welch's t-statistics and random forest reduced around 510 V-J features to 13, which were used in a naive Bayes classifier (R e1071). No statistical method was used to fix the sample size in advance, and group allocation was not hidden from the investigators. TCR Vbeta CDR3 sequencing of some 140 peripheral blood samples (over 40 ophthalmopathy, approximately 80 hyperthyroidism and roughly 17 progressor patients) is reported in the paper.

The V and J segments used are TRBV2 and TRBJ2-7; D gene: possibly TRBD2, on 5 matching bases. The sequence was collected from a woman aged 25 to 39 with Graves disease. Donor details come from another sample of the same person, matched by shared clones. This specimen consisted of peripheral blood mononuclear cells (PBMCs), obtained at new diagnosis, from a patient treated with antithyroid drugs. The DNA is as follows: TGTGCCAGCAGTACAATCCTTCGGGGAAGCTCCTACGAGCAGTACTTC. Translated, it reads CASSTILRGSSYEQYF.